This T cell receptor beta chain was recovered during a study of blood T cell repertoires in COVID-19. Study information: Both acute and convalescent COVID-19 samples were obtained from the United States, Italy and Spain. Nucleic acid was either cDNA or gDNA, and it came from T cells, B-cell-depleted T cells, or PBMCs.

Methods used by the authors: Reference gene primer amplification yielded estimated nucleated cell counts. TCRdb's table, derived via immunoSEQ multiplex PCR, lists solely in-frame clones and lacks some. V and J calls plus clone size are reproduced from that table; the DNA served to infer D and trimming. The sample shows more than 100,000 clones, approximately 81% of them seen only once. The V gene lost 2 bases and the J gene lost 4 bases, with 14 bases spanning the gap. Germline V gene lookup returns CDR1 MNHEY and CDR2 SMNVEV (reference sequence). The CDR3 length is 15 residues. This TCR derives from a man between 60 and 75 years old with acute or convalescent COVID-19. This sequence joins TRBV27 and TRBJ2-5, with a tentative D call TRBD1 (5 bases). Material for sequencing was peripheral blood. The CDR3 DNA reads TGTGCCAGCAGTTTACAGGGTACCACCAGAGAGACCCAGTACTTC. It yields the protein CASSLQGTTRETQYF.